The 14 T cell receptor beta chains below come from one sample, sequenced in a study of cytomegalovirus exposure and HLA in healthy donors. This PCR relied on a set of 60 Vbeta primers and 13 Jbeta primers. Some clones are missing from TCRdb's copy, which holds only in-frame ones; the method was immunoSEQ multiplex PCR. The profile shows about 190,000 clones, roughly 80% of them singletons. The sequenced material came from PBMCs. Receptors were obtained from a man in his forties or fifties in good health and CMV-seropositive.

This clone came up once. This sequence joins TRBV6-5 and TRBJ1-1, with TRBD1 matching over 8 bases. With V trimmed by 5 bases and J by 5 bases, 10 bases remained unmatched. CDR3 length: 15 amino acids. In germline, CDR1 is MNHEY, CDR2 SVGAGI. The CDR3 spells CASSKTGTGGTEAFF. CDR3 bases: TGTGCCAGCAGTAAGACCGGGACAGGCGGGACTGAAGCTTTCTTT.

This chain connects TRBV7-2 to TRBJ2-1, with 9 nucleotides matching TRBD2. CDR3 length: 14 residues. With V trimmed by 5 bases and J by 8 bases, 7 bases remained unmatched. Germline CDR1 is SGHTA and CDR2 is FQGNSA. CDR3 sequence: CASSPGLANDEQFF. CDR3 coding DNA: TGTGCCAGCAGCCCGGGACTAGCCAATGATGAGCAGTTCTTC.

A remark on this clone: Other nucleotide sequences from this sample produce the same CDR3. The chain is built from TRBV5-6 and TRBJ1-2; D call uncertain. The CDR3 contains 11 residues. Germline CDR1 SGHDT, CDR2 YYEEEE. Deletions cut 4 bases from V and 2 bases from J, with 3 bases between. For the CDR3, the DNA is TGTGCCAGCAGCCAGAACTATGGCTACACCTTC. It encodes CASSQNYGYTF. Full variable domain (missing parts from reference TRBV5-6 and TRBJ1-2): DAGVTQSPTHLIKTRGQQVTLRCSPKSGHDTVSWYQQALGQGPQFIFQYYEEEERQRGNFPDRFSGHQFPNYSSELNVNALLLGDSALYLCASSQNYGYTFGSGTRLTVV.

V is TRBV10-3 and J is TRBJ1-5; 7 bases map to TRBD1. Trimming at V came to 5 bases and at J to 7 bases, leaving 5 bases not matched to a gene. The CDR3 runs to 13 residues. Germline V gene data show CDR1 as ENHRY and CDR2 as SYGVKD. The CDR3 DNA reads TGTGCCATCAGTTTGACAGGGACGCAGCCCCAGCATTTT. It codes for CAISLTGTQPQHF.

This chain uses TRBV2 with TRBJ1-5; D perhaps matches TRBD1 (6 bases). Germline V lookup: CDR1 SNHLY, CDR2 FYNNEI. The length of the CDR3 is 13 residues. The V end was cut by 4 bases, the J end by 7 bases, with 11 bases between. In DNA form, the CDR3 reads TGTGCCAGCAGTGGAAACAGGGAGCAGCCCCAGCATTTT. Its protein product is CASSGNREQPQHF.

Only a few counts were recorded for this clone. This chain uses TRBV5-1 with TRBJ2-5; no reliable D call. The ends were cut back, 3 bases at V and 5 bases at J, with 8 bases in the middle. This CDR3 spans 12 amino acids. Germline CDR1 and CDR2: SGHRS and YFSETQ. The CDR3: CASSSLRETQYF. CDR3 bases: TGCGCCAGCAGCTCCCTCCGTGAGACCCAGTACTTC.

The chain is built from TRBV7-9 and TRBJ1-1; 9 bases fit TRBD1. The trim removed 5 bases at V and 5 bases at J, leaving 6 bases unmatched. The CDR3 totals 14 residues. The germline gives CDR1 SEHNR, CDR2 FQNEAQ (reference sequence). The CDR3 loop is CASSAGQGVTEAFF. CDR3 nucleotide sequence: TGTGCCAGCAGCGCGGGACAGGGAGTAACTGAAGCTTTCTTT.

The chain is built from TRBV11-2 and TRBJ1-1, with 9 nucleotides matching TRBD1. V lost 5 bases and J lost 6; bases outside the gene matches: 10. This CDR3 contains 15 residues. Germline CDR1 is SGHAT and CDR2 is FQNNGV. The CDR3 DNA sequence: TGTGCCAGCAGCGAACAGGGACAGGGAGGTTCTGAAGCTTTCTTT. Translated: CASSEQGQGGSEAFF.

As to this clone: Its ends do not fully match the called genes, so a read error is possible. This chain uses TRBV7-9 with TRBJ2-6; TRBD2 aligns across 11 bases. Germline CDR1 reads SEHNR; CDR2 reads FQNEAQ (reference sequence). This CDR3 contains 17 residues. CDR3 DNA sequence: TGTTCCAGCAGCTTAGCGGGAGGGCGCTCTGGGGCCAACGTCCTGACTTTC. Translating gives CSSSLAGGRSGANVLTF.

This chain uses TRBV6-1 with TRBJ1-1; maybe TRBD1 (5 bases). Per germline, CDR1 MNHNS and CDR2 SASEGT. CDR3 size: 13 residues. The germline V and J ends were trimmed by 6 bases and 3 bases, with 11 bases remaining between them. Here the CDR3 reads CASSQGLYTEAFF. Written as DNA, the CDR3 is TGTGCCAGCAGCCAGGGATTGTACACTGAAGCTTTCTTT.

The CDR3 is CASSHPGADEQYF. As DNA, the CDR3 is TGCGCCAGCAGCCACCCGGGAGCAGACGAGCAGTACTTC. This chain uses TRBV4-1 with TRBJ2-7, with a possible D match to TRBD2 (6 bases). Per the germline V gene, CDR1 is MGHRA and CDR2 is YSYEKL. The CDR3 is 13 residues long. The germline V and J ends were trimmed by 3 bases and 5 bases, with 11 bases remaining between them.

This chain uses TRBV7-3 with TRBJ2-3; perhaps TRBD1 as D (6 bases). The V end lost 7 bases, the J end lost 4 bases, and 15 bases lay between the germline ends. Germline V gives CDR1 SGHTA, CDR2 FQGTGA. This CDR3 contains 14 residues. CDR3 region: CASNKGDEADTQYF. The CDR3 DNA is TGTGCCAGCAATAAGGGGGATGAGGCAGATACGCAGTATTTT.

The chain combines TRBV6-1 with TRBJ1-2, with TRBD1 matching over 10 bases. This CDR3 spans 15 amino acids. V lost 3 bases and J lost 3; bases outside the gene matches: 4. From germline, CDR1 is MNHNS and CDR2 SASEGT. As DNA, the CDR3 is TGTGCCAGCAGTGATCGGACAGGGGGAGACTATGGCTACACCTTC. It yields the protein CASSDRTGGDYGYTF.

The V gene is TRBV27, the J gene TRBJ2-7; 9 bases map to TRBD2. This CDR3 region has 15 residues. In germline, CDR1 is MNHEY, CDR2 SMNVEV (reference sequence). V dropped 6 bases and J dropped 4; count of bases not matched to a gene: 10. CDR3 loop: CASSQKGGRAYEQYF. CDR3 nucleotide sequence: TGTGCCAGCAGCCAAAAGGGCGGGAGGGCGTACGAGCAGTACTTC.